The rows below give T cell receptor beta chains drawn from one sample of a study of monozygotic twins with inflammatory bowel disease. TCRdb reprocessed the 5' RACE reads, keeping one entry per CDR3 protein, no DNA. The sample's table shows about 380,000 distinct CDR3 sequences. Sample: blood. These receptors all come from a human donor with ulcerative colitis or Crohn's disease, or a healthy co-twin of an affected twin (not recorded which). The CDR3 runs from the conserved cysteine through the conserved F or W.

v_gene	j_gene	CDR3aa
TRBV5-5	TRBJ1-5	CASSLVAGDQPQHF
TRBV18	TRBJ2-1	CASSPGGNEQFF
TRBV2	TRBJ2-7	CASGGQGGYEQYF
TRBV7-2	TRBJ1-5	CASSPQGSPDQPQHF
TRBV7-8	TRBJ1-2	CASSDVNYGYTF
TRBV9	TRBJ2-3	CASSTGLAGVTSTDTQYF
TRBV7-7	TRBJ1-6	CASSSSRDSPLHF
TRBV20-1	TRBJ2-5	CSPWGGLQETQYF
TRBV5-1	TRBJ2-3	CASSLDPVSTDTQYF
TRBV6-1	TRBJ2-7	CASGSSGRQGTYEQYF
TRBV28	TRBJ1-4	CASSSSGNMNEKLFF
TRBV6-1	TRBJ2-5	CASSPQGLAPETQYF
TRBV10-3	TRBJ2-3	CAISEGTGTDTQYF
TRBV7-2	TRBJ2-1	CASSLLMIQRNGNEQFF
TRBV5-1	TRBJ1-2	CASSAQGRGTNYGYTF
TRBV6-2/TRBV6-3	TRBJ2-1	CASRRTGTSGDNEQFF
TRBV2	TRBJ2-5	CASSRLGNEETQYF
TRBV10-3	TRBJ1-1	CAISALGQGGTEAFF
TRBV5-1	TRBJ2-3	CASSSTGDTQYF
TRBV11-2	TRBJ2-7	CASSLLAGGHPLSYEQYF
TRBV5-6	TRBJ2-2	CASSFPPGGTGELFF
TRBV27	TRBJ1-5	CASSLSAGTGYQPQHF
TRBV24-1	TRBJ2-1	CATSRGLHSYNEQFF
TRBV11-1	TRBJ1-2	CASSSDRVAGYTF
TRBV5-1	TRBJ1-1	CASSLAGGDTEAFF
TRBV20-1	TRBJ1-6	CSARGAGRSYNSPLHF
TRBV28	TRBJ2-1	CASSFRTGGAVYNEQFF
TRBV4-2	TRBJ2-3	CASSQRVSRGGDVEITDTQYF
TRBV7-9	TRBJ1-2	CASSLVPNRGGYTF
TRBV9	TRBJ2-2	CASNQGAYTGELFF
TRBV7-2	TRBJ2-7	CASSSEPGDSYEQYF
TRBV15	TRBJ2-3	CATRSGGATDTQYF
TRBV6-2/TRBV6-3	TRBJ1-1	CASSSKREAFF
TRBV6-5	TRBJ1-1	CASSYSRRTNTEAFF
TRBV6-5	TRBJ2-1	CASSYSTAHIYEQFF